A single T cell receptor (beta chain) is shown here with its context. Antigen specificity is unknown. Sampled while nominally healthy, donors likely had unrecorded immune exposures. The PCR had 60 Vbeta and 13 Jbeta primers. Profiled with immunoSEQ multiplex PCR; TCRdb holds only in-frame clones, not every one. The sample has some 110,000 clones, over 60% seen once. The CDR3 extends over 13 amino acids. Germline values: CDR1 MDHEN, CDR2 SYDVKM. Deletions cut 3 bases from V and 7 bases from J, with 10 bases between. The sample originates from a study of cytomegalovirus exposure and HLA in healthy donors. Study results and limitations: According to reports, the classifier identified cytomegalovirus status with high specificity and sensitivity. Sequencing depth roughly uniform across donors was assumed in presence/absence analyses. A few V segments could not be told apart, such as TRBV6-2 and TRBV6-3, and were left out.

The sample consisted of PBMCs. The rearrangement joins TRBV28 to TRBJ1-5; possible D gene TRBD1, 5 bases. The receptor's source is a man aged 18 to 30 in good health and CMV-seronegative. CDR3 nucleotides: TGTGCCAGCAGTTTCCGGGGGGACCAGCCCCAGCATTTT. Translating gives CASSFRGDQPQHF.